Sequencing of this T cell receptor beta chain was carried out in a study of response to subunit inactivated influenza vaccine. TCRdb independently ran MiXCR on the RT-PCR reads; one entry per CDR3 protein. The sample contains approximately 170,000 distinct CDR3 sequences, approximately 12% of which appear only once. This clonotype was observed a few times. This CDR3 is 16 amino acids long. Germline CDR1 SEHNR, CDR2 FQNEAQ (reference sequence). Deletions cut 3 bases from V and 0 bases from J, with 15 bases between. These same data were also listed under a study on T cells expressing NK-cell markers. As reported in that work: As the method of synthesis, 5'RACE template switching with UMIs yielded TCR beta cDNA. According to the study, TCR beta repertoires originated from sorted CD3+CD56+NKG2C+, CD3+CD56+NKG2C- and CD3+CD56-NKG2C+ T cells.

The genes are TRBV7-9 and TRBJ2-7; D assignment may be TRBD1 or TRBD2 (5 bases each). The sequence was obtained from a man between 50 and 59 years old who received an inactivated influenza vaccine. Here the sequenced sample was CD8+ T cells sorted from PBMCs, taken approximately 12 days after vaccination. CDR3: CASSLFKGRSSYEQYF. The CDR3 nucleotides are TGTGCCAGCAGCTTGTTTAAGGGACGAAGCTCCTACGAGCAGTACTTC.